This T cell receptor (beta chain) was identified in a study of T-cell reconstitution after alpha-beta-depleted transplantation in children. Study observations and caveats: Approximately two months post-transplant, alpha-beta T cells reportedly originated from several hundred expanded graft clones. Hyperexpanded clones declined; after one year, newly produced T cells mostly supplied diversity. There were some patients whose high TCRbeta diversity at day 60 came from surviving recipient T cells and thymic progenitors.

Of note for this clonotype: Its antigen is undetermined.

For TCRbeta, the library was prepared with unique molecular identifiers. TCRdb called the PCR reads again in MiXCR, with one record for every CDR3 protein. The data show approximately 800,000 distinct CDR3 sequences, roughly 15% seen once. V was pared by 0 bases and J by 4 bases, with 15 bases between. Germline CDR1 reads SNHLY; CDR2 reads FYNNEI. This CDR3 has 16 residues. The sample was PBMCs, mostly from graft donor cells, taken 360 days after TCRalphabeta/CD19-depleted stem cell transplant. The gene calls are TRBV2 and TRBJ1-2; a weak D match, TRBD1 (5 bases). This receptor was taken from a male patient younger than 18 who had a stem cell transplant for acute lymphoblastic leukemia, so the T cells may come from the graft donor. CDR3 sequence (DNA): TGTGCCAGCAGTGAAGCGCTTCAGGGCGGCACCTATGGCTACACCTTC. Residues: CASSEALQGGTYGYTF.